This T cell receptor (beta chain) appears in the sequencing data of a study of blood T cells in healthy people across ages. Study-wide findings and caveats: As naive T cell percentage varied, TCR beta diversity correlated strongly with it.

No fewer than 6 million PBMCs went into each sample. This clonotype was detected many times. Its antigen is not identified. Sample-barcoded 5' priming and a J-beta primer mix drove a second PCR of about 6 to 12 cycles. Each cDNA was tagged by a template-switch adaptor containing 12 random nucleotides. Per sample, CDR3-containing paired-end reads numbered at least 2.5 million. TCRdb recomputed calls from the 5' RACE reads with MiXCR, one row per CDR3 protein. This table has about 830,000 distinct CDR3 sequences, less than 80% appearing once. Source material: blood. This TCR was recovered from a man aged 30-40 years in good health.

The CDR3 region has the DNA TGTGCCAGCAGCCCCAGTCTGACAGGACTGTCTGAAGCTTTCTTT. Encoded protein: CASSPSLTGLSEAFF. V usage is TRBV7-2 and J usage is TRBJ1-1; maybe TRBD1 (6 bases). Germline values: CDR1 SGHTA, CDR2 FQGNSA. V dropped 5 bases and J dropped 6 bases, with 19 bases sitting between them. CDR3 size: 15 residues.